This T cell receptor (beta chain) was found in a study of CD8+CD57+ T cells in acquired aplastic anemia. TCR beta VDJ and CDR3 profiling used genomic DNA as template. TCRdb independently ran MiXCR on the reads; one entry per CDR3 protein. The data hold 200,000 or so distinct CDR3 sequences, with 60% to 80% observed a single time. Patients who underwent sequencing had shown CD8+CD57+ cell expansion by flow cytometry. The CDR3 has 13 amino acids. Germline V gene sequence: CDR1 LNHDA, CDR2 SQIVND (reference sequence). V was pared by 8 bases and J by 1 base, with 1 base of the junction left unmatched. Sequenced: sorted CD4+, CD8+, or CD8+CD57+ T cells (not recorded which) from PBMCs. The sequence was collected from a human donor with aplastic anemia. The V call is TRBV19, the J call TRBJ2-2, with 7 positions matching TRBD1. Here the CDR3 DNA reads TGTGCCAGTGGACAGGAGAACACCGGGGAGCTGTTTTTT. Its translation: CASGQENTGELFF.